This paragraph reports one T cell receptor (beta chain). This entry belongs to a study of T cell responses to AZD1222 COVID-19 vaccine. The CDR3 is 12 residues long. V dropped 2 bases and J dropped 3 bases, with 2 bases sitting between them. Germline loops: CDR1 MNHEY, CDR2 SVGEGT. Data came from immunoSEQ multiplex PCR; TCRdb stores just in-frame clones and leaves some out. Of around 76,000 clones listed, over 80% are singletons. The starting material was peripheral blood, obtained on day 0 of AZD1222 vaccination. The source is an adult in good health. The rearrangement uses TRBV6-2 or TRBV6-3 and TRBJ2-4; D uncertain. CDR3 sequence (DNA): TGTGCCAGCAGTTACGACAAAAACATTCAGTACTTC. Residues: CASSYDKNIQYF.